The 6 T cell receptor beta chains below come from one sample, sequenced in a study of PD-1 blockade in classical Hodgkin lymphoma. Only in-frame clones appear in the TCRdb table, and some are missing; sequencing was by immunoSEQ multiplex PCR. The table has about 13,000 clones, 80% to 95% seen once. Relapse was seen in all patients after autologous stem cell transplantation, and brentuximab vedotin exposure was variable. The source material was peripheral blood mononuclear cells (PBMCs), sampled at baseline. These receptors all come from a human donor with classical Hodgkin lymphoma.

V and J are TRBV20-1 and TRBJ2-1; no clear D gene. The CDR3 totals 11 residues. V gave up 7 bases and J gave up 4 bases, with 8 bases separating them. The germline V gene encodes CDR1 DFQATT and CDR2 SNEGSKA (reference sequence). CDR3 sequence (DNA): TGCAGTGTCCAGGAGTACAATGAGCAGTTCTTC. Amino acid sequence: CSVQEYNEQFF.

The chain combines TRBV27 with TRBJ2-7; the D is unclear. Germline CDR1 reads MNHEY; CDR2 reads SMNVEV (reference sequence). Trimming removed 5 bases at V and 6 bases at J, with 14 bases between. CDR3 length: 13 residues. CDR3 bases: TGTGCCAGCAGTACGTTGAAGGGTCGCGAGCAGTACTTC. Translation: CASSTLKGREQYF.

In DNA, the CDR3 is TGTGCCTGGAGGGCGTCGGGGCATACGCAGTATTTT. Its protein product is CAWRASGHTQYF. The V call is TRBV30, the J call TRBJ2-3, with D perhaps matching TRBD1 or TRBD2 (5 bases each). The CDR3 contains 12 residues. V was pared by 3 bases and J by 7 bases, with 11 bases between. CDR1 is GTSNPN and CDR2 is SVGIG in the germline V gene (reference sequence).

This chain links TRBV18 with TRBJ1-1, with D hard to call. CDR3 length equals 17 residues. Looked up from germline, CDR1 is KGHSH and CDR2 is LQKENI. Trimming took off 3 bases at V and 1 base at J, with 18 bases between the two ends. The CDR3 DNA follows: TGTGCCAGCTCACCCGTATTTCTTAGGGCTGGGAACACTGAAGCTTTCTTT. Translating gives CASSPVFLRAGNTEAFF.

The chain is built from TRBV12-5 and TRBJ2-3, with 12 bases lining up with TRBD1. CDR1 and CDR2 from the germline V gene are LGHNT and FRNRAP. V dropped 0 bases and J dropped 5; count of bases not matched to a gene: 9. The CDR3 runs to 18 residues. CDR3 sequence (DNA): TGTGCTAGTGGTTTGGTACTATGGGACAGGGGGCATAGAGATACGCAGTATTTT. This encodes CASGLVLWDRGHRDTQYF.

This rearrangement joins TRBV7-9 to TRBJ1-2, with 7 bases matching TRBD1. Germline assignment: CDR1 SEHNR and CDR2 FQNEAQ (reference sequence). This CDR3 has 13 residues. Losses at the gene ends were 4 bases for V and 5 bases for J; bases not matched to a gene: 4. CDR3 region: CASSWTGEYGYTF. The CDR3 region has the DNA TGTGCCAGCAGCTGGACAGGCGAATATGGCTACACCTTC.